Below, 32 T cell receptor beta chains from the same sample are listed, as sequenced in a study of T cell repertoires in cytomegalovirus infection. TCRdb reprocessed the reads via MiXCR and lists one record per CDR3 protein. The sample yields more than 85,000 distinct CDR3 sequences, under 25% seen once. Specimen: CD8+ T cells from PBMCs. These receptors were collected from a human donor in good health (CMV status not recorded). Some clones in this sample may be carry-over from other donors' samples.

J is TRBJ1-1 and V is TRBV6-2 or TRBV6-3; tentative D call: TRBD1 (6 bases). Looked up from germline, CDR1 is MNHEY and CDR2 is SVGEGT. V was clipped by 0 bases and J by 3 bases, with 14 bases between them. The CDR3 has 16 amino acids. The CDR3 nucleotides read TGTGCCAGCAGTTACTCCGGGCAGGGGACGTACACTGAAGCTTTCTTT. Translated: CASSYSGQGTYTEAFF.

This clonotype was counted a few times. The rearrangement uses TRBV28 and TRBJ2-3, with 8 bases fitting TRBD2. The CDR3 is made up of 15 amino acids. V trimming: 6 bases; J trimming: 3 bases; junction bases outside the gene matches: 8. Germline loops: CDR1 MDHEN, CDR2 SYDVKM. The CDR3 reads CASSTVSGVTDTQYF. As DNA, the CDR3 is TGTGCCAGCAGCACGGTTAGCGGGGTAACAGATACGCAGTATTTT. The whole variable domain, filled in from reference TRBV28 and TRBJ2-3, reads DVKVTQSSRYLVKRTGEKVFLECVQDMDHENMFWYRQDPGLGLRLIYFSYDVKMKEKGDIPEGYSVSREKKERFSLILESASTNQTSMYLCASSTVSGVTDTQYFGPGTRLTVL.

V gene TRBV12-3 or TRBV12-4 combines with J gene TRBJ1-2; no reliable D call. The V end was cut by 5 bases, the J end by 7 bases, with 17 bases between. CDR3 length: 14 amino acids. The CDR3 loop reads CASSGVSSSSGYTF. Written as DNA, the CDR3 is TGTGCCAGCAGTGGGGTATCCTCCTCCAGTGGCTACACCTTC.

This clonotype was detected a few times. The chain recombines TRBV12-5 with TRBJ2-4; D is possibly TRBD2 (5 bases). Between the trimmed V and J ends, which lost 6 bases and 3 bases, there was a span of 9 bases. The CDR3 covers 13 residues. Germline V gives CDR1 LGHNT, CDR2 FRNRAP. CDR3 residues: CASGLGYKNIQYF. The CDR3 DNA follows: TGTGCTAGTGGACTAGGGTACAAAAACATTCAGTACTTC.

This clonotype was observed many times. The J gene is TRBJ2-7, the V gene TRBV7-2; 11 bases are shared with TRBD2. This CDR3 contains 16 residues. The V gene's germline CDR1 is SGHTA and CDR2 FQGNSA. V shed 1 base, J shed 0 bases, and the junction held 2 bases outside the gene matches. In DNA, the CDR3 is TGTGCCAGCAGCTTAGGACTAGCGGGGTCCTCCTACGAGCAGTACTTC. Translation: CASSLGLAGSSYEQYF.

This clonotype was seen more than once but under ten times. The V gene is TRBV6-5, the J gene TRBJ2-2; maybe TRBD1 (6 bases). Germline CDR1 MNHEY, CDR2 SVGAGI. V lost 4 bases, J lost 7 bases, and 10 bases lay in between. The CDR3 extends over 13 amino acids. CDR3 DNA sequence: TGTGCCAGCAGTTGGGGGCCGGGCGGGGAGCTGTTTTTT. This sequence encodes CASSWGPGGELFF.

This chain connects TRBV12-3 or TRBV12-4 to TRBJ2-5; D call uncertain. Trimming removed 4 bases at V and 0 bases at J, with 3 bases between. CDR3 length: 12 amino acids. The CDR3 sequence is CASSWNQETQYF. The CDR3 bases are TGTGCCAGCAGTTGGAACCAAGAGACCCAGTACTTC.

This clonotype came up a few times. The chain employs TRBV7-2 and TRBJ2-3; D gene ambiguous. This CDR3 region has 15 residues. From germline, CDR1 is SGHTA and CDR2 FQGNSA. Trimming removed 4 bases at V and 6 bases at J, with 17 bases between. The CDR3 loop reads CASSSLGSGGDTQYF. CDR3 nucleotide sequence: TGTGCCAGCAGCTCGCTTGGCTCGGGTGGGGATACGCAGTATTTT.

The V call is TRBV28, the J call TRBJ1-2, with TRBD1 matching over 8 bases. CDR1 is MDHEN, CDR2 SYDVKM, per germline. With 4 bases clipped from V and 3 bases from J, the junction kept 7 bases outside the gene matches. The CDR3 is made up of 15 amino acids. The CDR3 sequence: CASSSQTGVDYGYTF. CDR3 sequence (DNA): TGTGCCAGCAGTTCCCAGACAGGGGTCGACTATGGCTACACCTTC.

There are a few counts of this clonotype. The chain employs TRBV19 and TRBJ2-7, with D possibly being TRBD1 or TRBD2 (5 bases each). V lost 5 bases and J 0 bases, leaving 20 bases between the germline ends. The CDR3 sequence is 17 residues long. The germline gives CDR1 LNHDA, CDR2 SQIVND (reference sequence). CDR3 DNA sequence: TGTGCCAGTAGTCCCAGTCTGTTTCCGGGGACCTCCTACGAGCAGTACTTC. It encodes CASSPSLFPGTSYEQYF.

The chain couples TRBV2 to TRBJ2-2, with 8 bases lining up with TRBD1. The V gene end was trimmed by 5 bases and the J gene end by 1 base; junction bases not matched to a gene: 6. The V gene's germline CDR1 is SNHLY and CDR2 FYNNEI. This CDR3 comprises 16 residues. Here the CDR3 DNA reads TGTGCCAGCAGTTTTCCGACAGGGGAGAACACCGGGGAGCTGTTTTTT. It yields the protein CASSFPTGENTGELFF.

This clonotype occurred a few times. CDR3 DNA: TGTGCCAGCGGGGACGGACTCTTCTCCTACGAGCAGTACTTC. It yields the protein CASGDGLFSYEQYF. V usage is TRBV6-6 and J usage is TRBJ2-7; D may match TRBD1 or TRBD2 (5 bases each). Germline V gene lookup returns CDR1 MNHNY and CDR2 SVGAGI (reference sequence). The V and J ends lost 8 bases and 0 bases respectively, with 14 bases between them. The CDR3 is 14 amino acids.

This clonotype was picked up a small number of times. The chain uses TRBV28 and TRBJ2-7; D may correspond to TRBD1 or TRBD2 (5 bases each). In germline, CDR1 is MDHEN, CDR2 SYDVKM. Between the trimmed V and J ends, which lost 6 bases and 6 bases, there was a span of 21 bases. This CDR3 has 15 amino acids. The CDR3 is CASRTVPGRHGEQYF. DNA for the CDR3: TGTGCCAGCAGAACCGTCCCGGGACGCCATGGCGAGCAGTACTTC.

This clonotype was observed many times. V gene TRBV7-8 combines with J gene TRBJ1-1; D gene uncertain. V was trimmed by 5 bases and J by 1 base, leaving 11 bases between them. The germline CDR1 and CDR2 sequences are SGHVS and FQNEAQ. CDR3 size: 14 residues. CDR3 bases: TGTGCCAGCAGCACAACAGTTACGAACACTGAAGCTTTCTTT. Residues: CASSTTVTNTEAFF.

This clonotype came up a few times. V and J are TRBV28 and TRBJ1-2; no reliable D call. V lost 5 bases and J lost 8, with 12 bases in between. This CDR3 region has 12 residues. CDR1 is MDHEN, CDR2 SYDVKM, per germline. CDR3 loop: CASSPLSWGYTF. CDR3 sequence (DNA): TGTGCCAGCAGTCCTCTCTCCTGGGGCTACACCTTC.

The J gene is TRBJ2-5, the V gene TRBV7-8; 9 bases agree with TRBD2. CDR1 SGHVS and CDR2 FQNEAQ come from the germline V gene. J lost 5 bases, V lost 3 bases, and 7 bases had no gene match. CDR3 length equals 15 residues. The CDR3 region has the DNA TGTGCCAGCAGCTTTGCGCGGGGGGGCGGGGAGACCCAGTACTTC. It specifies CASSFARGGGETQYF.

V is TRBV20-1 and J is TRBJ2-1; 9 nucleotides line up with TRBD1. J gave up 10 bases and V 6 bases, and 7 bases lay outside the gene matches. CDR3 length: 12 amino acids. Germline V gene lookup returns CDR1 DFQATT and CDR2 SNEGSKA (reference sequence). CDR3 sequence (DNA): TGCAGTGCATCAACAGGGGGCCTGGAGCAGTTCTTC. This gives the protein CSASTGGLEQFF.

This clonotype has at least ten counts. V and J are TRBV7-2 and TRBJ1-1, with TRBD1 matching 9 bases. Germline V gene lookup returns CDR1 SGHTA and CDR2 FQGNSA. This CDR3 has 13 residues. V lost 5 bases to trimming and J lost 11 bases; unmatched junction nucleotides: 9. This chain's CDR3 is CASSEGQGWSAFF. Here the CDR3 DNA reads TGTGCCAGCAGCGAGGGACAGGGATGGTCGGCTTTCTTT.

The CDR3 here is CASGWTASSGANVLTF. DNA of the CDR3: TGTGCTAGTGGGTGGACAGCCAGCTCTGGGGCCAACGTCCTGACTTTC. The rearrangement joins TRBV12-5 to TRBJ2-6; D is possibly TRBD1 (6 bases). The CDR3 is 16 residues long. V dropped 6 bases and J dropped 0 bases, with 12 bases sitting between them. Germline values: CDR1 LGHNT, CDR2 FRNRAP.

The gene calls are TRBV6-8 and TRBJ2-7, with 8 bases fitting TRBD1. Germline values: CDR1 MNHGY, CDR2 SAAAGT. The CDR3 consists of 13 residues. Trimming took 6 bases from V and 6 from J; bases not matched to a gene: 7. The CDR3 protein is CASSGQGSPEQYF. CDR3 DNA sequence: TGTGCCAGCAGCGGACAGGGAAGTCCCGAGCAGTACTTC.

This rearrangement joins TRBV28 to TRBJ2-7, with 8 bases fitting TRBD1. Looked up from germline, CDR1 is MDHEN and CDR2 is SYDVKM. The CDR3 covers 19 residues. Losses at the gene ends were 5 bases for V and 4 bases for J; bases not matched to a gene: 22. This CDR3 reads CASSPPDLTRTGLLYEQYF. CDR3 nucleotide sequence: TGTGCCAGCAGTCCCCCTGACCTCACTCGGACAGGGCTCTTGTACGAGCAGTACTTC.

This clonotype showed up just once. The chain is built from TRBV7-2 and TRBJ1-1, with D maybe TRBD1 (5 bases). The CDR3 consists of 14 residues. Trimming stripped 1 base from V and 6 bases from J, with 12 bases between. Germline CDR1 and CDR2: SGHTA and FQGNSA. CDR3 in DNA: TGTGCCAGCAGCTTAGGTTCAGGGTTAGCTGAAGCTTTCTTT. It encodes CASSLGSGLAEAFF.

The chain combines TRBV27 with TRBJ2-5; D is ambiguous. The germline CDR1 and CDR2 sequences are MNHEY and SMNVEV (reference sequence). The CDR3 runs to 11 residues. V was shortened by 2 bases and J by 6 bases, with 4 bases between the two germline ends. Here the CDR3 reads CASSLGQTQYF. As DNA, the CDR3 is TGTGCCAGCAGTTTAGGCCAGACCCAGTACTTC.

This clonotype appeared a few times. CDR3 region: CSVVSTEQYF. The CDR3 region has the DNA TGCAGCGTTGTAAGTACCGAGCAGTACTTC. The chain carries TRBV29-1 and TRBJ2-7; D is ambiguous. Trimming pared 4 bases from V and 6 bases from J, leaving 7 bases between. This CDR3 has 10 residues. Germline V gene lookup returns CDR1 SQVTM and CDR2 ANQGSEA.

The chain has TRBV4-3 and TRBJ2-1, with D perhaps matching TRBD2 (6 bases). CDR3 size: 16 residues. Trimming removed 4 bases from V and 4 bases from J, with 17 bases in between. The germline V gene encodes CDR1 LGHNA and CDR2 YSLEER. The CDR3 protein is CASSPRDSSIYNEQFF. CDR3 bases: TGCGCCAGCAGCCCGCGGGACTCGAGTATATACAATGAGCAGTTCTTC.

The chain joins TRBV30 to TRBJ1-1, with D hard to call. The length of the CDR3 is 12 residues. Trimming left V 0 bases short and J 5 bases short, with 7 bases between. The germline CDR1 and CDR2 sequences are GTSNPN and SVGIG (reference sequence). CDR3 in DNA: TGTGCCTGGAGTGTACTGGGTACTGAAGCTTTCTTT. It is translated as CAWSVLGTEAFF.

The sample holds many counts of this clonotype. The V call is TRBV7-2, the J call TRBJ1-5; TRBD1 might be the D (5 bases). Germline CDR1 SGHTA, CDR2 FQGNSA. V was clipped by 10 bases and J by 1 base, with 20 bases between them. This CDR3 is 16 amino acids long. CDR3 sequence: CAIGERLGTSNQPQHF. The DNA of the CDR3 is TGTGCCATAGGGGAAAGATTGGGGACCAGCAATCAGCCCCAGCATTTT.

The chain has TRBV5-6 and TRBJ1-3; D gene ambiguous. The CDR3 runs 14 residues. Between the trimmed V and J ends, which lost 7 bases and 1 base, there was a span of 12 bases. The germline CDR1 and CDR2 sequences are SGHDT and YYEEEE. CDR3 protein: CASGVPGSGNTIYF. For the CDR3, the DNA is TGTGCCAGCGGCGTCCCAGGATCTGGAAACACCATATATTTT.

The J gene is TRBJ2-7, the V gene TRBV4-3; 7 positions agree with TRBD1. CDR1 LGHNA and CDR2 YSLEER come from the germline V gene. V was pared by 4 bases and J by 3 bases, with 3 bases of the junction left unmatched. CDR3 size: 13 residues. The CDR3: CASSPGQFYEQYF. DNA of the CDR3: TGCGCCAGCAGCCCGGGACAGTTCTACGAGCAGTACTTC.

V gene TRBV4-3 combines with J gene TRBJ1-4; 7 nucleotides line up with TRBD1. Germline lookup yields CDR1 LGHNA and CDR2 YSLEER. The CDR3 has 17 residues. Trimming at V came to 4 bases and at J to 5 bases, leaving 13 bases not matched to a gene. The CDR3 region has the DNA TGCGCCAGCAGCCCCGGGACAGAAGGCTCCTTCAATGAAAAACTGTTTTTT. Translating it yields CASSPGTEGSFNEKLFF.

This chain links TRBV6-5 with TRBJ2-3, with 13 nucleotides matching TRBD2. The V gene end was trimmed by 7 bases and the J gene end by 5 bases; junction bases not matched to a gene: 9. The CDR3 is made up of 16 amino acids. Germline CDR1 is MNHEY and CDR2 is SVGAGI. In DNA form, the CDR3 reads TGTGCCAGCAACCCGGGACTAGCGGGACTAAAAGATACGCAGTATTTT. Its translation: CASNPGLAGLKDTQYF.

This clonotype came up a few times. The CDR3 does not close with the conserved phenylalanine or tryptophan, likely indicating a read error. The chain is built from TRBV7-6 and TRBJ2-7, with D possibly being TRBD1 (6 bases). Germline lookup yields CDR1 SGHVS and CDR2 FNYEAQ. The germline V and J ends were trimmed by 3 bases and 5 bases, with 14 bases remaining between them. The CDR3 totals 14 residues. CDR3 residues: CASSFAEQGHEQYS. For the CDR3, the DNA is TGTGCCAGCAGCTTCGCCGAACAGGGTCACGAGCAGTACTCC.